Following are 27 T cell receptor beta chains from one sample sequenced in a study of blood T cell repertoires in COVID-19. The assay was immunoSEQ multiplex PCR, and TCRdb's table has in-frame clones only and misses some. The sample includes over 250,000 clones, roughly 90% of them seen just once. Sequenced input: PBMCs or T cells enriched from blood (not recorded which). These receptor sequences come from a woman aged 30 to 39 who had recovered from COVID-19.

The chain links TRBV14 to TRBJ1-2; D unclear. Germline CDR1 reads SGHDN; CDR2 reads FVKESK. This CDR3 is 12 amino acids long. Trimming stripped 3 bases from V and 5 bases from J, with 7 bases between. The CDR3 spells CASSHDIYGYTF. The CDR3, as DNA: TGTGCCAGCAGCCATGACATTTATGGCTACACCTTC.

The rearrangement joins TRBV6-2 or TRBV6-3 to TRBJ2-7; 8 bases are a match to TRBD2. The V and J ends lost 0 bases and 4 bases, in that order; junction bases with no gene match: 5. Germline values: CDR1 MNHEY, CDR2 SVGEGT. The CDR3 is 15 residues long. As DNA, the CDR3 is TGTGCCAGCAGTTACTCGACTAGCGACCCATACGAGCAGTACTTC. Protein sequence: CASSYSTSDPYEQYF.

The chain links TRBV3-1 (or the pseudogene TRBV3-2) to TRBJ2-1; D unclear. The CDR3 is 14 amino acids. CDR1 and CDR2 from the germline V gene are LGHDT and YNNKEL (reference sequence). Trimming removed 1 base from V and 5 bases from J, with 9 bases in between. The CDR3 sequence is CASSQVLPNNEQFF. The CDR3 nucleotides read TGTGCCAGCAGCCAAGTACTACCCAACAATGAGCAGTTCTTC.

This clone was recorded once. J is TRBJ2-1 and V is TRBV4-3, with 7 bases matching TRBD2. The J segment lost 4 bases and the V segment lost 1 base, leaving 7 bases of the junction unmatched. This CDR3 is built from 16 residues. Germline-derived CDR1 and CDR2 are LGHNA and YSLEER. The chain's CDR3 is CASSQGTGRTYNEQFF. DNA of the CDR3: TGCGCCAGCAGCCAAGGTACCGGGAGGACATACAATGAGCAGTTCTTC.

The gene calls are TRBV19 and TRBJ1-1; the D gene is possibly TRBD1 (5 bases). Germline V gene lookup returns CDR1 LNHDA and CDR2 SQIVND (reference sequence). V lost 7 bases and J 6 bases, leaving 21 bases between the germline ends. The CDR3 spans 15 residues. In DNA form, the CDR3 reads TGTGCCAGTACCAAAACCATGCAGGGCTACGCTGAAGCTTTCTTT. As protein: CASTKTMQGYAEAFF.

The chain is built from TRBV28 and TRBJ2-7; TRBD2 matches at 15 bases. Per germline, CDR1 MDHEN and CDR2 SYDVKM. V trimming: 5 bases; J trimming: 7 bases; junction bases outside the gene matches: 6. The CDR3 sequence is 15 residues long. The CDR3 region is CASSERTSGRGEQYF. In DNA form, the CDR3 reads TGTGCCAGCAGTGAACGGACTAGCGGGAGGGGGGAGCAGTACTTC. The whole variable domain, filled in from reference TRBV28 and TRBJ2-7, reads DVKVTQSSRYLVKRTGEKVFLECVQDMDHENMFWYRQDPGLGLRLIYFSYDVKMKEKGDIPEGYSVSREKKERFSLILESASTNQTSMYLCASSERTSGRGEQYFGPGTRLTVT.

V is TRBV5-4 and J is TRBJ1-2, with 9 bases fitting TRBD1. Germline V gene data show CDR1 as SGHNT and CDR2 as YYREEE (reference sequence). There are 13 residues in the CDR3. J lost 4 bases, V lost 7 bases, and 5 bases had no gene match. The CDR3 coding sequence is TGTGCCAGCGGGACAGGGTCCTTCTATGGCTACACCTTC. It encodes CASGTGSFYGYTF.

This rearrangement joins TRBV19 to TRBJ1-1; 9 bases align to TRBD1. The CDR3 totals 14 residues. Trimming removed 3 bases from V and 10 bases from J; junction bases left unmatched: 9. Germline V gives CDR1 LNHDA, CDR2 SQIVND (reference sequence). As DNA, the CDR3 is TGTGCCAGTAGTATCTACAGGGGGCTTGTCGGAGCTTTCTTT. This sequence encodes CASSIYRGLVGAFF.

The chain couples TRBV27 to TRBJ1-4, with 12 bases that match TRBD1. Per the germline V gene, CDR1 is MNHEY and CDR2 is SMNVEV (reference sequence). This CDR3 region has 14 residues. Trimming at V came to 3 bases and at J to 8 bases, leaving 1 base not matched to a gene. The CDR3 spells CASSFGTGGEKLFF. The DNA for the CDR3 is TGTGCCAGCAGTTTTGGGACAGGGGGCGAAAAACTGTTTTTT.

The chain carries TRBV28 and TRBJ2-7; 8 bases line up with TRBD1. The V gene end was trimmed by 7 bases and the J gene end by 9 bases; junction bases not matched to a gene: 17. This CDR3 is built from 15 residues. Germline CDR1 reads MDHEN; CDR2 reads SYDVKM. This chain's CDR3 is CASTAPQGQAMGQYF. The CDR3 bases are TGTGCCAGCACCGCGCCCCAGGGACAGGCAATGGGGCAGTACTTC.

V gene TRBV9 combines with J gene TRBJ1-3, with D possibly matching TRBD1 (5 bases). Looked up from germline, CDR1 is SGDLS and CDR2 is YYNGEE. The CDR3 runs to 16 residues. The V end was cut by 0 bases, the J end by 2 bases, with 12 bases between. For the CDR3, the DNA is TGTGCCAGCAGCGTAGAGGATGGAGGGGCTGGAAACACCATATATTTT. It specifies CASSVEDGGAGNTIYF.

This chain connects TRBV5-1 to TRBJ2-1; TRBD1 aligns across 11 bases. The CDR3 extends over 16 amino acids. Germline V gene sequence: CDR1 SGHRS, CDR2 YFSETQ. The ends lost 4 bases at V and 7 bases at J; junction bases unmatched: 10. CDR3: CASSLIGTGGWNEQFF. DNA for the CDR3: TGCGCCAGCAGCCTAATAGGGACAGGGGGTTGGAATGAGCAGTTCTTC.

The chain has TRBV30 and TRBJ1-4, with a tentative D call TRBD1 (5 bases). The CDR3 is 13 residues long. Trimming shortened V by 0 bases and J by 8 bases, and 10 bases separated the two germline ends. Germline values: CDR1 GTSNPN, CDR2 SVGIG (reference sequence). The CDR3 DNA sequence: TGTGCCTGGAGTGTACAGGTGGGGGAAAAACTGTTTTTT. Protein: CAWSVQVGEKLFF.

The chain employs TRBV6-5 and TRBJ1-2; a possible D gene is TRBD1 (5 bases). Trimming pared 2 bases from V and 6 bases from J, leaving 10 bases between. The CDR3 is made up of 13 amino acids. Per germline, CDR1 MNHEY and CDR2 SVGAGI. The CDR3 spells CASSYQSRDGYTF. DNA of the CDR3: TGTGCCAGCAGTTACCAATCCAGGGATGGCTACACCTTC.

The chain recombines TRBV27 with TRBJ1-1; TRBD1 aligns across 9 bases. J lost 3 bases, V lost 0 bases, and 5 bases had no gene match. The CDR3 runs 16 residues. The V gene's germline CDR1 is MNHEY and CDR2 SMNVEV (reference sequence). CDR3 residues: CASSLSGTGIYTEAFF. The CDR3 nucleotides read TGTGCCAGCAGTTTATCAGGGACAGGGATATACACTGAAGCTTTCTTT.

The V gene is TRBV2, the J gene TRBJ1-1, with D possibly being TRBD1 (5 bases). V lost 4 bases to trimming and J lost 2 bases, with 8 bases between them. Germline V gives CDR1 SNHLY, CDR2 FYNNEI. The CDR3 has 13 amino acids. CDR3 amino acids: CASSGTPNTEAFF. DNA of the CDR3: TGTGCCAGCAGTGGGACACCTAACACTGAAGCTTTCTTT. The full variable domain, in which reference TRBV2 and TRBJ1-1 provide the parts outside the CDR3, is EPEVTQTPSHQVTQMGQEVILRCVPISNHLYFYWYRQILGQKVEFLVSFYNNEISEKSEIFDDQFSVERPDGSNFTLKIRSTKLEDSAMYFCASSGTPNTEAFFGQGTRLTVV.

The CDR3 protein is CASSLSGNSPLHF. DNA of the CDR3: TGTGCCAGCAGTTTATCGGGGAACTCACCCCTCCACTTT. The chain recombines TRBV28 with TRBJ1-6; D is uncertain. The V end was cut by 1 base, the J end by 10 bases, with 8 bases between. CDR1 is MDHEN and CDR2 is SYDVKM in the germline V gene. The CDR3 extends over 13 amino acids.

This clone was detected once. The chain links TRBV28 to TRBJ2-7; TRBD1 might be the D (5 bases). Trimming removed 10 bases at V and 6 bases at J, with 13 bases between. Per the germline V gene, CDR1 is MDHEN and CDR2 is SYDVKM. This CDR3 region has 11 residues. CDR3 in DNA: TGTGCCACCCTCCAGGGAACCGAGCAGTACTTC. Protein: CATLQGTEQYF.

The chain couples TRBV18 to TRBJ1-1; D possibly corresponds to TRBD1 (5 bases). Deletions cut 6 bases from V and 1 base from J, with 15 bases between. CDR1 is KGHSH, CDR2 LQKENI, per germline. This CDR3 has 15 residues. The CDR3 reads CASSPGGEQNTEAFF. The CDR3 nucleotides read TGTGCCAGCTCCCCCGGGGGGGAGCAGAACACTGAAGCTTTCTTT. Together with reference TRBV18 and TRBJ1-1, the CDR3 gives the full variable domain: NAGVMQNPRHLVRRRGQEARLRCSPMKGHSHVYWYRQLPEEGLKFMVYLQKENIIDESGMPKERFSAEFPKEGPSILRIQQVVRGDSAAYFCASSPGGEQNTEAFFGQGTRLTVV.

This clone was detected only once. This chain joins TRBV7-3 and TRBJ2-5; TRBD2 matches 9 bases. Germline V CDR1 and CDR2: SGHTA, FQGTGA. The CDR3 extends over 15 amino acids. Trimming removed 6 bases from V and 4 bases from J; junction bases left unmatched: 9. The CDR3 sequence: CASSLTLAGIETQYF. The DNA of the CDR3 is TGTGCCAGCAGTCTTACCCTAGCGGGAATAGAGACCCAGTACTTC. Together with reference TRBV7-3 and TRBJ2-5, the CDR3 gives the full variable domain: GAGVSQTPSNKVTEKGKYVELRCDPISGHTALYWYRQSLGQGPEFLIYFQGTGAADDSGLPNDRFFAVRPEGSVSTLKIQRTERGDSAVYLCASSLTLAGIETQYFGPGTRLLVL.

The V gene is TRBV29-1, the J gene TRBJ1-2; 12 positions match TRBD1. The ends lost 7 bases at V and 4 bases at J; junction bases unmatched: 10. This CDR3 is 15 amino acids long. Per the germline V gene, CDR1 is SQVTM and CDR2 is ANQGSEA. The CDR3 region is CSDVTGTGGLYGYTF. Written as DNA, the CDR3 is TGCAGCGACGTGACCGGGACAGGGGGCCTCTATGGCTACACCTTC.

The V call is TRBV6-2 or TRBV6-3, the J call TRBJ1-1; D is unresolved. Trimming pared 6 bases from V and 5 bases from J, leaving 16 bases between. The V gene's germline CDR1 is MNHEY and CDR2 SVGEGT. The CDR3 loop spans 14 amino acids. CDR3 in amino acids: CASSSIHGQTEAFF. The CDR3, as DNA: TGTGCCAGCAGCTCAATCCACGGTCAAACTGAAGCTTTCTTT.

This chain uses TRBV19 with TRBJ2-1; unclear D gene. The CDR3 is 13 residues long. Germline V gives CDR1 LNHDA, CDR2 SQIVND (reference sequence). V gave up 5 bases and J gave up 6 bases, with 11 bases separating them. This CDR3 is CASSLKLRNEQFF. CDR3 DNA: TGTGCCAGTAGTCTGAAACTTCGCAATGAGCAGTTCTTC.

The genes are TRBV7-6 and TRBJ1-3; 8 nucleotides line up with TRBD1. Germline values: CDR1 SGHVS, CDR2 FNYEAQ. The CDR3 sequence is 15 residues long. The ends lost 5 bases at V and 2 bases at J; junction bases unmatched: 5. Here the CDR3 DNA reads TGTGCCAGCAGCACGACACAGGGGGCTGGAAACACCATATATTTT. Amino acid sequence: CASSTTQGAGNTIYF.

The rearrangement links TRBV5-6 to TRBJ1-2; 7 nucleotides align to TRBD1. After removal of 2 bases from V and 5 bases from J, the junction contained 15 bases not matched to a gene. Per germline, CDR1 SGHDT and CDR2 YYEEEE. This CDR3 has 17 residues. The CDR3 DNA reads TGTGCCAGCAGCTTTGATTCCGGACAGGACCTTTCTTATGGCTACACCTTC. This encodes CASSFDSGQDLSYGYTF. The variable domain in full, completed from reference TRBV5-6 and TRBJ1-2, reads DAGVTQSPTHLIKTRGQQVTLRCSPKSGHDTVSWYQQALGQGPQFIFQYYEEEERQRGNFPDRFSGHQFPNYSSELNVNALLLGDSALYLCASSFDSGQDLSYGYTFGSGTRLTVV.

This chain joins TRBV6-5 and TRBJ1-3; 8 bases map to TRBD1. The germline V gene encodes CDR1 MNHEY and CDR2 SVGAGI. CDR3 length equals 15 residues. V dropped 8 bases and J dropped 3; count of bases not matched to a gene: 9. CDR3 coding DNA: TGTGCCAGCCAAACGGCAGGGGGCTTTGGAAACACCATATATTTT. It yields the protein CASQTAGGFGNTIYF.

V is TRBV4-3 and J is TRBJ2-2; 10 nucleotides match TRBD2. CDR1 and CDR2 from the germline V gene are LGHNA and YSLEER. CDR3 size: 16 residues. V was pared by 0 bases and J by 6 bases, with 4 bases of the junction left unmatched. The CDR3 loop is CASSQDPAGGPGELFF. In nucleotides, the CDR3 is TGCGCCAGCAGCCAAGATCCAGCGGGAGGGCCCGGGGAGCTGTTTTTT.